Below are 15 T cell receptor beta chains sequenced from a single sample in a study of identifying expanded T cells in peripheral blood. TCRdb's table, derived via immunoSEQ multiplex PCR, lists solely in-frame clones and lacks some. The table records over 45,000 clones, approximately 83% of them present only once. Sequencing was carried out using blood. The receptors here all came from a person aged 18 to 75 in good health.

This chain uses TRBV4-1 with TRBJ2-2; tentative D call: TRBD2 (6 bases). V was clipped by 4 bases and J by 9 bases, with 30 bases between them. This CDR3 has 19 residues. Germline-derived CDR1 and CDR2 are MGHRA and YSYEKL. The DNA for the CDR3 is TGCGCCAGCAGCCTACTGTTTGCCAGGGTGGGTGCGGGGCCCCGGGAGCTGTTTTTT. This sequence encodes CASSLLFARVGAGPRELFF.

The chain has TRBV14 and TRBJ2-5; TRBD2 aligns across 13 bases. V was pared by 4 bases and J by 1 base, with 3 bases of the junction left unmatched. The CDR3 is 16 amino acids. CDR1 and CDR2 from the germline V gene are SGHDN and FVKESK. The CDR3 protein is CASSPGLAGSQETQYF. CDR3 DNA sequence: TGTGCCAGCAGCCCGGGACTAGCGGGAAGCCAAGAGACCCAGTACTTC.

The chain combines TRBV2 with TRBJ1-2; D might be TRBD1 (5 bases). V lost 5 bases and J 0 bases, leaving 10 bases between the germline ends. The CDR3 spans 14 residues. Germline V gene data show CDR1 as SNHLY and CDR2 as FYNNEI. DNA for the CDR3: TGTGCCAGCAGTTCTGACAGATCTAACTATGGCTACACCTTC. It yields the protein CASSSDRSNYGYTF.

This clone was detected a few times. The V gene is TRBV30, the J gene TRBJ1-2; TRBD1 aligns across 9 bases. Germline V gene lookup returns CDR1 GTSNPN and CDR2 SVGIG (reference sequence). The CDR3 has 14 amino acids. Trimming cost V 5 bases and J 8 bases; bases outside gene matches: 12. DNA of the CDR3: TGTGCCTGGGAGAAAACCGGGACAGGGAACGGCTACACCTTC. It translates to CAWEKTGTGNGYTF.

V gene TRBV7-3 combines with J gene TRBJ2-7; 8 bases line up with TRBD2. The V gene end was trimmed by 7 bases and the J gene end by 5 bases; junction bases not matched to a gene: 19. The CDR3 has 17 residues. Germline loops: CDR1 SGHTA, CDR2 FQGTGA. CDR3: CASMPRTGTRAFHEQYV. The CDR3 DNA is TGTGCCAGCATGCCTCGAACCGGGACTAGAGCGTTCCACGAGCAGTACGTC.

The chain couples TRBV7-8 to TRBJ1-1; 7 bases are shared with TRBD1. Germline V gives CDR1 SGHVS, CDR2 FQNEAQ. The CDR3 covers 14 residues. V shed 4 bases and J 3 bases; nucleotides not matched to a gene: 5. In nucleotides, the CDR3 is TGTGCCAGCAGCTATCAGGGGGGGCACACTGAAGCTTTCTTT. It yields the protein CASSYQGGHTEAFF.

The chain combines TRBV5-1 with TRBJ2-3; D unresolved. The V and J ends lost 2 bases and 0 bases respectively, with 19 bases between them. The CDR3 is made up of 18 amino acids. The germline V gene encodes CDR1 SGHRS and CDR2 YFSETQ. The DNA for the CDR3 is TGCGCCAGCAGCTTACGTCATCGATATAGCCTCAGCACAGATACGCAGTATTTT. The encoded protein is CASSLRHRYSLSTDTQYF.

CDR3 amino acids: CASQTDRASYEQYF. In DNA form, the CDR3 reads TGTGCCAGCCAAACCGACAGGGCATCCTACGAGCAGTACTTC. The chain is built from TRBV27 and TRBJ2-7; the match to TRBD1 covers 7 bases. CDR3 size: 14 residues. CDR1 and CDR2 from the germline V gene are MNHEY and SMNVEV (reference sequence). Trimming removed 8 bases from V and 1 base from J; junction bases left unmatched: 8.

The chain is built from TRBV9 and TRBJ1-2; 7 bases align to TRBD1. Germline V gives CDR1 SGDLS, CDR2 YYNGEE. The CDR3 contains 13 residues. V lost 3 bases, J lost 5 bases, and 4 bases stayed unmatched. CDR3 protein: CASSGQGGYGYTF. The DNA of the CDR3 is TGTGCCAGCAGCGGACAGGGTGGATATGGCTACACCTTC.

This clone was counted only a few times. The chain links TRBV5-3 to TRBJ2-3, with 7 bases matching TRBD1. TRBV5-3 is filed as an ORF, its function uncertain. The CDR3 extends over 16 amino acids. V trimming: 4 bases; J trimming: 0 bases; junction bases outside the gene matches: 8. The CDR3 DNA sequence: TGTGCCAGAAGCACGGGACAGTTAACTAGCACAGATACGCAGTATTTT. This encodes CARSTGQLTSTDTQYF.

The rearrangement uses TRBV19 and TRBJ2-1; 14 bases align to TRBD2. With 5 bases clipped from V and 9 bases from J, the junction kept 12 bases outside the gene matches. The CDR3 totals 17 residues. CDR1 and CDR2 (germline): LNHDA, SQIVND (reference sequence). CDR3 sequence reads: CASSVTGTSGRGSEQFF. The CDR3 DNA sequence: TGTGCCAGTAGTGTTACCGGGACTAGCGGGAGAGGGAGTGAGCAGTTCTTC.

The chain joins TRBV14 to TRBJ2-5, with D perhaps TRBD1 or TRBD2 (7 bases each). Between the trimmed V and J ends, which lost 3 bases and 5 bases, there was a span of 16 bases. The germline V gene encodes CDR1 SGHDN and CDR2 FVKESK. There are 15 residues in the CDR3. The CDR3 sequence: CASSQTRGGMETQYF. Here the CDR3 DNA reads TGTGCCAGCAGCCAGACCAGGGGGGGGATGGAGACCCAGTACTTC.

For the CDR3, the DNA is TGCGCCAGCAGCCTTGGACAGAACAATGAAAAACTGTTTTTT. As protein: CASSLGQNNEKLFF. V usage is TRBV5-1 and J usage is TRBJ1-4, with D possibly matching TRBD1 (6 bases). The germline CDR1 and CDR2 sequences are SGHRS and YFSETQ. V dropped 4 bases and J dropped 5 bases, with 12 bases sitting between them. This CDR3 is built from 14 residues.

The J gene is TRBJ2-7, the V gene TRBV11-3; 13 bases are shared with TRBD2. The CDR3 runs to 17 residues. The germline V gene encodes CDR1 SGHNT and CDR2 YENEEA. J gave up 6 bases and V 6 bases, and 14 bases lay outside the gene matches. The CDR3 coding sequence is TGTGCCAGCAGAGAGACAGGGCGGACTAGCGGGAGAGGCGAGCAGTACTTC. Encoded protein: CASRETGRTSGRGEQYF.

This clone was seen once. J is TRBJ1-2 and V is TRBV5-4, with TRBD1 identical over 8 bases. The CDR3 covers 17 residues. Germline CDR1 and CDR2: SGHNT and YYREEE (reference sequence). The V gene end was trimmed by 2 bases and the J gene end by 0 bases; junction bases not matched to a gene: 9. The CDR3 region has the DNA TGTGCCAGCAGCTTCCTTGACAGGGGAATTGCTAACTATGGCTACACCTTC. Residues: CASSFLDRGIANYGYTF. Supplemented by reference TRBV5-4 and TRBJ1-2, the full variable domain reads ETGVTQSPTHLIKTRGQQVTLRCSSQSGHNTVSWYQQALGQGPQFIFQYYREEENGRGNFPPRFSGLQFPNYSSELNVNALELDDSALYLCASSFLDRGIANYGYTFGSGTRLTVV.